These 9 T cell receptor beta chains were all obtained from the same sample, sequenced in a study of T cells in Graves' hyperthyroidism and ophthalmopathy. From RNA transcripts, TCR beta CDR3 regions were amplified. The TCR CDR3 was amplified in a first-round RT-PCR using the HTBI primer set. TCRdb used MiXCR to reprocess the multiplex PCR reads, holding one entry per CDR3 protein. Of 500,000 to 600,000 distinct CDR3 sequences detected, 40% to 50% appear once; the ten largest clones hold about two fifths. The sample taken for sequencing was peripheral blood or thyroid tissue (not recorded which). These TCRs come from an adult woman with Graves' disease, either hyperthyroidism or ophthalmopathy (not recorded which).

The rearrangement links TRBV28 to TRBJ1-5; possible D gene TRBD1, 6 bases. CDR3 length equals 12 residues. Trimming shortened V by 10 bases and J by 6 bases, and 13 bases separated the two germline ends. Germline CDR1 and CDR2: MDHEN and SYDVKM. CDR3 in amino acids: CATNTGIQPQHF. The CDR3, as DNA: TGTGCCACCAATACAGGGATTCAGCCCCAGCATTTT.

This rearrangement joins TRBV7-3 to TRBJ1-6; 7 bases map to TRBD1. Germline V gives CDR1 SGHTA, CDR2 FQGTGA. CDR3 length equals 16 residues. J gave up 6 bases and V 5 bases, and 10 bases lay outside the gene matches. For the CDR3, the DNA is TGTGCCAGCAGCCTATACCCGGGACAGTTTAATTCACCCCTCCACTTT. Its translation: CASSLYPGQFNSPLHF. The whole variable domain, filled in from reference TRBV7-3 and TRBJ1-6, reads GAGVSQTPSNKVTEKGKYVELRCDPISGHTALYWYRQSLGQGPEFLIYFQGTGAADDSGLPNDRFFAVRPEGSVSTLKIQRTERGDSAVYLCASSLYPGQFNSPLHFGNGTRLTVT.

This clonotype was counted at least ten times. The V and J genes are TRBV7-9 and TRBJ2-7; no firm D call. Germline CDR1 is SEHNR and CDR2 is FQNEAQ (reference sequence). V lost 5 bases to trimming and J lost 2 bases, with 10 bases between them. The CDR3 has 13 residues. The CDR3: CASSQSLAYEQYF. DNA for the CDR3: TGTGCCAGCAGCCAAAGTCTAGCCTACGAGCAGTACTTC.

The chain's CDR3 is CASSLVAVDPLAVSYEQYF. For the CDR3, the DNA is TGTGCCAGCAGCTTAGTAGCCGTCGATCCACTAGCGGTCTCCTACGAGCAGTACTTC. The chain uses TRBV7-6 and TRBJ2-7; 8 bases map to TRBD2. V shed 1 base and J 0 bases; nucleotides not matched to a gene: 14. Germline values: CDR1 SGHVS, CDR2 FNYEAQ. The CDR3 runs 19 residues.

The chain joins TRBV7-8 to TRBJ2-7, with TRBD2 identical over 7 bases. Germline CDR1 and CDR2: SGHVS and FQNEAQ. The CDR3 contains 14 residues. The trim removed 0 bases at V and 5 bases at J, leaving 4 bases unmatched. As DNA, the CDR3 is TGTGCCAGCAGCTTAGCGGGAGGGCCTGACGAGCAGTACTTC. Amino acids: CASSLAGGPDEQYF.

In its sample, this clonotype was seen a few times. The chain is built from TRBV10-3 and TRBJ2-7, with 9 bases matching TRBD1. The CDR3 is made up of 13 amino acids. V was clipped by 6 bases and J by 6 bases; unmatched bases: 6. Per germline, CDR1 ENHRY and CDR2 SYGVKD. The CDR3 protein is CAISRTGVGEQYF. The CDR3 nucleotides are TGTGCCATCAGCCGGACAGGGGTAGGCGAGCAGTACTTC.

The CDR3 here is CASSPGQVTTGELFF. DNA for the CDR3: TGTGCCAGCAGTCCTGGACAGGTGACCACCGGGGAGCTGTTTTTT. This chain links TRBV28 with TRBJ2-2, with 7 bases aligning to TRBD1. CDR3 length: 15 residues. The V gene end was trimmed by 5 bases and the J gene end by 4 bases; junction bases not matched to a gene: 7. Germline values: CDR1 MDHEN, CDR2 SYDVKM.

This clonotype was found many times. The chain couples TRBV20-1 to TRBJ2-7; 12 bases agree with TRBD2. Losses at the gene ends were 6 bases for V and 1 base for J; bases not matched to a gene: 10. CDR1 and CDR2 (germline): DFQATT, SNEGSKA (reference sequence). There are 16 residues in the CDR3. CDR3 region: CSATPHGLAGSYEQYF. The CDR3, as DNA: TGCAGTGCAACGCCCCACGGACTAGCGGGGTCCTACGAGCAGTACTTC.

This clonotype has a count of ten or more. The CDR3 sequence: CSRRYQETQYF. The DNA for the CDR3 is TGCAGTCGCAGGTACCAAGAGACCCAGTACTTC. The V and J genes are TRBV20-1 and TRBJ2-5; D unresolved. V gave up 8 bases and J gave up 0 bases, with 7 bases separating them. The CDR3 length is 11 residues. Per germline, CDR1 DFQATT and CDR2 SNEGSKA (reference sequence).